What follows are 3 T cell receptor delta chains derived from one specimen sequenced in a study of human gamma delta and Vdelta1 T cells. Their antigens remain unidentified. TCRdb reanalysed the PCR reads via CATT. Of some 14,000 delta-chain clones listed, about half were seen once; the top ten hold approximately 1.6%. The specimen sequenced was Vdelta1 gamma-delta T cells from blood grown in culture (DOT cells). Source of these receptors: a human donor in good health.

This clone turned up a few times. This chain joins TRDV1 and TRDJ1; no reliable D call. V was pared by 2 bases and J by 3 bases, with 4 bases between. CDR3 length equals 12 residues. Per germline, CDR1 TSWWSYY and CDR2 QGS. The CDR3 DNA is TGTGCTCTTGGGGAATTATCCGATAAACTCATCTTT. It yields the protein CALGELSDKLIF.

The chain is built from TRDV1 and TRDJ1, with 8 bases lining up with TRDD3. The length of the CDR3 is 19 residues. V was clipped by 1 base and J by 7 bases; unmatched bases: 20. Germline CDR1 TSWWSYY, CDR2 QGS. This CDR3 is CALGERPLFPHWGPTKLIF. The CDR3 nucleotides read TGTGCTCTTGGGGAACGACCCCTCTTCCCTCACTGGGGGCCAACTAAACTCATCTTT.

V usage is TRDV1 and J usage is TRDJ1; 13 bases fit TRDD3. The CDR3 sequence is 21 residues long. With V trimmed by 7 bases and J by 0 bases, 20 bases remained unmatched. In germline, CDR1 is TSWWSYY, CDR2 QGS. CDR3 protein: CALVFAGTGGYATIYTDKLIF. CDR3 in DNA: TGTGCTCTTGTTTTTGCTGGAACTGGGGGATACGCGACTATATACACCGATAAACTCATCTTT.